The 20 T cell receptor beta chains presented below share a single source sample, sequenced in a study of blood T cell repertoires in COVID-19. Clones were read by immunoSEQ multiplex PCR, and TCRdb kept only the in-frame ones, dropping some. The sample consists of some 460,000 clones, more than 85% of them appearing once. Sequencing was carried out using peripheral blood. Every receptor here comes from a woman under 40 with acute or convalescent COVID-19.

The V call is TRBV13, the J call TRBJ1-1, with 7 bases that match TRBD1. From germline, CDR1 is PRHDT and CDR2 FYEKMQ (reference sequence). The CDR3 covers 14 residues. V lost 1 base, J lost 3 bases, and 2 bases stayed unmatched. The CDR3 DNA is TGTGCCAGCAGCTTAGACAGGGGCCACACTGAAGCTTTCTTT. It encodes CASSLDRGHTEAFF.

V and J are TRBV10-3 and TRBJ1-4, with a possible D match to TRBD1 (6 bases). The CDR3 runs to 13 residues. V was pared by 4 bases and J by 8 bases, with 11 bases between. The germline gives CDR1 ENHRY, CDR2 SYGVKD. The CDR3 bases are TGTGCCATCAGTGGGACAGTTGGAGAAAAACTGTTTTTT. Amino acids: CAISGTVGEKLFF.

The chain is built from TRBV7-3 and TRBJ2-3; TRBD2 matches 8 bases. V was clipped by 6 bases and J by 3 bases; unmatched bases: 5. Per the germline V gene, CDR1 is SGHTA and CDR2 is FQGTGA. This CDR3 contains 14 residues. CDR3 region: CASSSTSGTDTQYF. In DNA, the CDR3 is TGTGCCAGCAGTTCTACTAGCGGAACAGATACGCAGTATTTT.

This sequence joins TRBV10-1 and TRBJ2-3, with D perhaps matching TRBD1 (7 bases). The CDR3 has 13 amino acids. In germline, CDR1 is WNHNN, CDR2 SYGVQD (reference sequence). V dropped 9 bases and J dropped 6 bases, with 16 bases sitting between them. This CDR3 is CARRMTGRDTQYF. CDR3 nucleotide sequence: TGCGCCAGGAGAATGACAGGGAGGGATACGCAGTATTTT.

The J gene is TRBJ2-1, the V gene TRBV27; D gene uncertain. Trimming pared 0 bases from V and 6 bases from J, leaving 6 bases between. The CDR3 totals 13 residues. Germline V gives CDR1 MNHEY, CDR2 SMNVEV (reference sequence). As DNA, the CDR3 is TGTGCCAGCAGTTTATCGTACATCAATGAGCAGTTCTTC. This gives the protein CASSLSYINEQFF.

This chain connects TRBV24-1 to TRBJ2-7; D might be TRBD1 (5 bases). Germline V CDR1 and CDR2: KGHDR, SFDVKD. The CDR3 has 12 amino acids. With 5 bases removed from V and 3 bases from J, the gap between germline ends came to 7 bases. The CDR3 region is CATSVDSYEQYF. As DNA, the CDR3 is TGTGCCACCAGTGTTGACAGCTACGAGCAGTACTTC.

The chain uses TRBV7-8 and TRBJ2-5, with D unclear. CDR1 and CDR2 from the germline V gene are SGHVS and FQNEAQ. V lost 2 bases and J 7 bases, leaving 11 bases between the germline ends. The CDR3 is 13 residues long. For the CDR3, the DNA is TGTGCCAGCAGCTTATCACAGCAGCCGACCCAGTACTTC. It specifies CASSLSQQPTQYF.

The V and J genes are TRBV20-1 and TRBJ2-1; D is unresolved. V gave up 3 bases and J gave up 9 bases, with 15 bases separating them. Germline V gene data show CDR1 as DFQATT and CDR2 as SNEGSKA (reference sequence). The CDR3 has 13 residues. CDR3 nucleotides: TGCAGTGCTAGTTCCACCTCACATGGTGAGCAGTTCTTC. This codes for CSASSTSHGEQFF.

The chain carries TRBV6-5 and TRBJ2-7; 10 nucleotides match TRBD2. CDR1 MNHEY and CDR2 SVGAGI come from the germline V gene. Trimming cost V 5 bases and J 2 bases; bases outside gene matches: 6. The CDR3 covers 15 residues. The DNA of the CDR3 is TGTGCCAGCAGTACGGCTAGCGGGGGCCCCTACGAGCAGTACTTC. Protein sequence: CASSTASGGPYEQYF.

The rearrangement joins TRBV28 to TRBJ2-1, with 8 bases matching TRBD1. This CDR3 is 12 amino acids long. After removal of 6 bases from V and 7 bases from J, the junction contained 2 bases not matched to a gene. Germline lookup yields CDR1 MDHEN and CDR2 SYDVKM. The CDR3 DNA reads as TGTGCCAGCAGGGACAGGGTGAATGAGCAGTTCTTC. This gives the protein CASRDRVNEQFF.

The chain employs TRBV28 and TRBJ1-6; D gene uncertain. Looked up from germline, CDR1 is MDHEN and CDR2 is SYDVKM. Trimming shortened V by 1 base and J by 3 bases, and 7 bases separated the two germline ends. This CDR3 contains 15 residues. The CDR3 sequence: CASSLSGGYNSPLHF. DNA of the CDR3: TGTGCCAGCAGTTTATCAGGAGGCTATAATTCACCCCTCCACTTT.

V gene TRBV6-6 combines with J gene TRBJ1-2, with 7 bases lining up with TRBD1. Germline assignment: CDR1 MNHNY and CDR2 SVGAGI (reference sequence). Germline trimming cut 3 bases from V and 7 bases from J; bases unmatched to any gene: 8. The CDR3 spans 14 residues. The CDR3 spells CASSYGQAAGGYTF. Written as DNA, the CDR3 is TGTGCCAGCAGTTATGGACAGGCCGCCGGTGGCTACACCTTC.

The rearrangement joins TRBV7-8 to TRBJ2-1; 7 bases align to TRBD2. Per germline, CDR1 SGHVS and CDR2 FQNEAQ. With 7 bases clipped from V and 8 bases from J, the junction kept 11 bases outside the gene matches. The CDR3 sequence is 14 residues long. Here the CDR3 reads CASIPGGTEHEQFF. Here the CDR3 DNA reads TGTGCCAGCATCCCCGGGGGGACGGAACATGAGCAGTTCTTC.

The rearrangement joins TRBV7-9 to TRBJ2-2; a possible D gene is TRBD1 (7 bases). Germline V gene data show CDR1 as SEHNR and CDR2 as FQNEAQ (reference sequence). V dropped 5 bases and J dropped 5 bases, with 18 bases sitting between them. CDR3 size: 16 residues. The CDR3 nucleotides are TGTGCCAGCAGCGGGAACAGGGGACTCGGAACCGGGGAGCTGTTTTTT. This codes for CASSGNRGLGTGELFF.

The rearrangement links TRBV3-1 (or the pseudogene TRBV3-2) to TRBJ1-4; 7 bases are a match to TRBD1. V gave up 2 bases and J gave up 0 bases; unmatched junction bases: 12. This CDR3 contains 19 residues. Germline-derived CDR1 and CDR2 are LGHDT and YNNKEL (reference sequence). CDR3 protein: CASSQPKGRTGTTNEKLFF. The CDR3 DNA sequence: TGTGCCAGCAGCCAACCCAAAGGGAGGACAGGAACAACTAATGAAAAACTGTTTTTT.

This clone was seen just once. V usage is TRBV19 and J usage is TRBJ2-7; 10 nucleotides align to TRBD1. V shed 8 bases and J 4 bases; nucleotides not matched to a gene: 8. Germline CDR1 LNHDA, CDR2 SQIVND (reference sequence). The CDR3 is 14 amino acids. The CDR3 spells CASAAGTGVYEQYF. CDR3 nucleotide sequence: TGTGCCAGTGCAGCCGGGACAGGGGTATACGAGCAGTACTTC.

On this clone itself: The sample carries other DNA sequences with the same CDR3. The chain couples TRBV30 to TRBJ2-7; no clear D gene. Trimming removed 0 bases from V and 4 bases from J, with 4 bases in between. The CDR3 sequence is 11 residues long. Germline-derived CDR1 and CDR2 are GTSNPN and SVGIG (reference sequence). This CDR3 reads CAWSVLYEQYF. Written as DNA, the CDR3 is TGTGCCTGGAGTGTACTTTACGAGCAGTACTTC. The complete variable domain, with remaining parts taken from reference TRBV30 and TRBJ2-7, reads SQTIHQWPATLVQPVGSPLSLECTVEGTSNPNLYWYRQAAGRGLQLLFYSVGIGQISSEVPQNLSASRPQDRQFILSSKKLLLSDSGFYLCAWSVLYEQYFGPGTRLTVT.

The V gene is TRBV9, the J gene TRBJ2-2; weak D call: TRBD1 (5 bases). In germline, CDR1 is SGDLS, CDR2 YYNGEE. This CDR3 contains 16 residues. V dropped 4 bases and J dropped 4 bases, with 17 bases sitting between them. The CDR3 bases are TGTGCCAGCAGCCCCAGGGAAAGAGTAAGCACCGGGGAGCTGTTTTTT. Amino acids: CASSPRERVSTGELFF.

This clone was observed a single time. This sequence joins TRBV27 and TRBJ2-5, with 9 positions matching TRBD2. The CDR3 is made up of 16 amino acids. Germline-derived CDR1 and CDR2 are MNHEY and SMNVEV (reference sequence). The V segment lost 0 bases and the J segment 5 bases; nucleotides outside the gene matches: 7. The CDR3 sequence is CASSLSGAGGHETQYF. The DNA for the CDR3 is TGTGCCAGCAGTTTATCGGGGGCGGGGGGGCACGAGACCCAGTACTTC.

This sequence joins TRBV24-1 and TRBJ2-6, with 7 nucleotides matching TRBD1. V gave up 7 bases and J gave up 0 bases; unmatched junction bases: 8. Germline V CDR1 and CDR2: KGHDR, SFDVKD. This CDR3 region has 17 residues. The CDR3 spells CATRKWDSPSGANVLTF. For the CDR3, the DNA is TGTGCCACCAGAAAATGGGACAGTCCCTCTGGGGCCAACGTCCTGACTTTC.